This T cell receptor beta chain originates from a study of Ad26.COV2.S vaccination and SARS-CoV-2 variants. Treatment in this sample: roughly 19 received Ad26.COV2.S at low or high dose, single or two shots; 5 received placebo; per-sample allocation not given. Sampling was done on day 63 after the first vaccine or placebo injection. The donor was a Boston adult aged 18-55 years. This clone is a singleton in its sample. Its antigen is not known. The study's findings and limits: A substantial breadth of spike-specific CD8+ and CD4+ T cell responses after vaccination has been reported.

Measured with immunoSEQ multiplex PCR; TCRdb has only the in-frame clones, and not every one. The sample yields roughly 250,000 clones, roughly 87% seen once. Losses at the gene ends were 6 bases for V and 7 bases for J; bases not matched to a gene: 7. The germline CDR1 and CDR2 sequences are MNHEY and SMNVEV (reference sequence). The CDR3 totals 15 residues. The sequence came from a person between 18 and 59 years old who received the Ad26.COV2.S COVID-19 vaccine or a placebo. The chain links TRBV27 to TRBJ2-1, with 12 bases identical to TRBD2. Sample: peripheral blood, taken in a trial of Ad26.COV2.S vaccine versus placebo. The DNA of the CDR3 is TGTGCCAGCAGCCTCGGGACTAGCGGGTGGAATGAGCAGTTCTTC. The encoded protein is CASSLGTSGWNEQFF.